This T cell receptor (beta chain) emerged from a study of CD8+ T cells in alopecia areata. Study conclusions and caveats: Scalp and blood retained many expanded lesional clones during tofacitinib. The treated group had a single nonresponder, limiting CD8+ expansion-response conclusions.

As for this clone: What it binds is not known.

Once RNA had been extracted, it was reverse transcribed into cDNA to act as the sequencing template. Sequenced by immunoSEQ multiplex PCR; TCRdb stores in-frame clones only, minus some. The sample yields 180,000 or so clones, roughly 50% seen once. Treatment denoted: oral pan-JAK inhibitor, 5-10 mg twice daily. Germline-derived CDR1 and CDR2 are WSHSY and SAAADI. The CDR3 is made up of 13 amino acids. Between the trimmed V and J ends, which lost 6 bases and 0 bases, there was a span of 8 bases. The chain is built from TRBV10-2 and TRBJ1-1, with a possible D match to TRBD1 (6 bases). The specimen was CD8+ T cells sorted from blood, collected at week 24, from a patient treated with tofacitinib. This TCR was recovered from a human donor with alopecia areata. CDR3 protein: CASRGGLNTEAFF. For the CDR3, the DNA is TGCGCCAGCAGGGGGGGGCTGAACACTGAAGCTTTCTTT.